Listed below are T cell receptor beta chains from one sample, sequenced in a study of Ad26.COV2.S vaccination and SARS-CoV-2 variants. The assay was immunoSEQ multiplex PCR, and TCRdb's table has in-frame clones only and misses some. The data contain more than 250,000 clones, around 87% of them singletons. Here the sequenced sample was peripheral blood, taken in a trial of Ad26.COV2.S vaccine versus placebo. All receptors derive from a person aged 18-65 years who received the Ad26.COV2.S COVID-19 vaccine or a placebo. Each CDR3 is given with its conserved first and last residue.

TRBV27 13 CASSLSKGGEQYF
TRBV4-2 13 CASSQELAEEQYF
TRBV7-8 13 CASSFASGYEQYF
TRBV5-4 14 CASRFRPPSDTQYF
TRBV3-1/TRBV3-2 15 CASSRQGPSRDTQYF
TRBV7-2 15 CASRLDIYSGNTIYF
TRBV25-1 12 CASSMRGDGYTF
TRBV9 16 CASSPRGGQNTGELFF
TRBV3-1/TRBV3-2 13 CASSQNGGDGYTF
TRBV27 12 CASSSEGQPQHF
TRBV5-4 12 CASSYDSRELFF
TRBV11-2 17 CASSLTGDSTSTDTQYF
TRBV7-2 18 CASRAVRQASSYNSPLHF